The next 11 T cell receptor beta chains were all read from a single sample in a study of blood T cell repertoires in COVID-19. The table came from immunoSEQ multiplex PCR; TCRdb's copy has only in-frame clones and leaves some out. This sample yields around 60,000 clones, of which roughly two thirds are seen a single time; about 5% belongs to the top ten. Sequenced input: peripheral blood. The receptors here all came from a woman aged 70-85 years with COVID-19, enrolled during active disease.

This clone has only a few counts. The chain recombines TRBV7-9 with TRBJ2-1, with 12 bases aligning to TRBD2. Germline CDR1 and CDR2: SEHNR and FQNEAQ (reference sequence). J lost 6 bases, V lost 3 bases, and 9 bases had no gene match. The CDR3 spans 17 residues. The CDR3 sequence: CASSFPLAGGDSNEQFF. The CDR3 DNA sequence: TGTGCCAGCAGCTTCCCGCTAGCGGGAGGGGATTCCAATGAGCAGTTCTTC. The whole variable domain, remainder taken from reference TRBV7-9 and TRBJ2-1, is DTGVSQNPRHKITKRGQNVTFRCDPISEHNRLYWYRQTLGQGPEFLTYFQNEAQLEKSRLLSDRFSAERPKGSFSTLEIQRTEQGDSAMYLCASSFPLAGGDSNEQFFGPGTRLTVL.

This clone came up a few times. The V call is TRBV6-5, the J call TRBJ2-2; D is perhaps TRBD2 (6 bases). Trimming pared 7 bases from V and 6 bases from J, leaving 15 bases between. Germline V gene lookup returns CDR1 MNHEY and CDR2 SVGAGI. CDR3 length: 14 amino acids. The CDR3 spells CASTRWRAAGELFF. As DNA, the CDR3 is TGTGCCAGCACCAGGTGGAGGGCCGCCGGGGAGCTGTTTTTT.

This chain joins TRBV7-2 and TRBJ1-2, with a weak D call TRBD1 (5 bases). The CDR3 spans 18 residues. Per the germline V gene, CDR1 is SGHTA and CDR2 is FQGNSA. Trimming removed 1 base at V and 4 bases at J, with 22 bases between. CDR3 amino acids: CASSLVGRTIASPYGYTF. CDR3 nucleotides: TGTGCCAGCAGCTTAGTGGGGCGGACTATAGCTTCTCCCTATGGCTACACCTTC.

The chain employs TRBV5-6 and TRBJ1-2, with 7 bases aligning to TRBD1. Trimming took 2 bases from V and 1 from J; bases not matched to a gene: 5. The germline V gene encodes CDR1 SGHDT and CDR2 YYEEEE. This CDR3 comprises 15 residues. As DNA, the CDR3 is TGTGCCAGCAGCTTTGGACAGGCTGGTAACTATGGCTACACCTTC. It codes for CASSFGQAGNYGYTF.

In this sample, this clone turned up once. This sequence joins TRBV5-6 and TRBJ2-1, with 9 nucleotides matching TRBD2. The CDR3 runs to 17 residues. The V gene's germline CDR1 is SGHDT and CDR2 YYEEEE. After removal of 4 bases from V and 2 bases from J, the junction contained 10 bases not matched to a gene. CDR3 protein: CASSTPLAGLTYNEQFF. The CDR3 coding sequence is TGTGCCAGCAGCACCCCCCTAGCGGGGCTAACCTACAATGAGCAGTTCTTC.

This chain joins TRBV5-1 and TRBJ1-2, with TRBD1 identical over 7 bases. Looked up from germline, CDR1 is SGHRS and CDR2 is YFSETQ. Trimming removed 0 bases from V and 5 bases from J; junction bases left unmatched: 10. The CDR3 is 16 residues long. The CDR3 DNA reads as TGCGCCAGCAGCTTGGGAGGGGACAGTCATCCTTATGGCTACACCTTC. Its translation: CASSLGGDSHPYGYTF.

This clone was counted a single time. The chain has TRBV6-2 or TRBV6-3 and TRBJ1-2; D call uncertain. V lost 2 bases, J lost 2 bases, and 3 bases lay in between. The germline V gene encodes CDR1 MNHEY and CDR2 SVGEGT. This CDR3 is 12 amino acids long. The CDR3 sequence: CASSYENYGYTF. The CDR3 coding sequence is TGTGCCAGCAGTTACGAGAACTATGGCTACACCTTC.

The rearrangement joins TRBV7-9 to TRBJ1-1; TRBD1 is a possible D gene (6 bases). V was clipped by 3 bases and J by 8 bases, with 7 bases between them. Germline-derived CDR1 and CDR2 are SEHNR and FQNEAQ (reference sequence). The CDR3 contains 11 residues. This CDR3 is CASSLRGEAFF. CDR3 DNA sequence: TGTGCCAGCAGCTTGAGGGGGGAAGCTTTCTTT.

This chain uses TRBV7-9 with TRBJ1-3; 8 bases match TRBD1. This CDR3 is built from 16 residues. V lost 3 bases to trimming and J lost 5 bases; unmatched junction nucleotides: 9. From germline, CDR1 is SEHNR and CDR2 FQNEAQ (reference sequence). CDR3 sequence: CASSLEAGGYRNTIYF. The CDR3 nucleotides read TGTGCCAGCAGCTTGGAGGCAGGGGGCTATAGAAACACCATATATTTT.

This clone appeared a single time. J is TRBJ1-2 and V is TRBV6-5, with D perhaps TRBD1 (5 bases). Germline V gene lookup returns CDR1 MNHEY and CDR2 SVGAGI. With 2 bases removed from V and 4 bases from J, the gap between germline ends came to 17 bases. This CDR3 is built from 16 residues. The CDR3 nucleotides are TGTGCCAGCAGTTACACACCCGGGCTTCAGGGCTATGGCTACACCTTC. Protein: CASSYTPGLQGYGYTF.

This clone has only one observation. The rearrangement links TRBV5-1 to TRBJ2-5, with TRBD2 identical over 7 bases. The CDR3 sequence is 16 residues long. Unmatched junction bases numbered 11, after V lost 1 base and J lost 5 bases. Germline CDR1 SGHRS, CDR2 YFSETQ. CDR3 nucleotide sequence: TGCGCCAGCAGCTTGTTTAGCGGGCCTCGGCCGGAGACCCAGTACTTC. This encodes CASSLFSGPRPETQYF. Full variable domain (outside the CDR3, taken from reference TRBV5-1 and TRBJ2-5): KAGVTQTPRYLIKTRGQQVTLSCSPISGHRSVSWYQQTPGQGLQFLFEYFSETQRNKGNFPGRFSGRQFSNSRSEMNVSTLELGDSALYLCASSLFSGPRPETQYFGPGTRLLVL.